This T cell receptor beta chain was sequenced for a study of T cell responses to AZD1222 COVID-19 vaccine. Produced via immunoSEQ multiplex PCR; TCRdb's table is partial and in-frame only. The sample gives more than 100,000 clones, around 89% of which show up once; 3.1% is in the top ten. The sequence derives from an adult in good health. The input for sequencing was peripheral blood, taken on day 0 of AZD1222 vaccination.

The CDR3, as DNA: TGTGCCAGCAGCGTAGGTTCGGGAACCTATCAGCCCCAGCATTTT. It yields the protein CASSVGSGTYQPQHF. This sequence joins TRBV9 and TRBJ1-5; D uncertain. Trimming left V 0 bases short and J 5 bases short, with 12 bases between. Germline V CDR1 and CDR2: SGDLS, YYNGEE. The CDR3 runs 15 residues. Full variable domain (outside the CDR3, taken from reference TRBV9 and TRBJ1-5): DSGVTQTPKHLITATGQRVTLRCSPRSGDLSVYWYQQSLDQGLQFLIQYYNGEERAKGNILERFSAQQFPDLHSELNLSSLELGDSALYFCASSVGSGTYQPQHFGDGTRLSIL.